These 17 T cell receptor beta chains share one sample of origin, sequenced in a study of molecular identifiers for immune sequencing clone quantification. TCRdb re-called the PCR reads with MiXCR, one entry per CDR3 protein. The sample lists approximately 590,000 distinct CDR3 sequences; 25% were seen once. Sample: naive CD8+ T cells from blood, with Jurkat cell RNA spiked in. Subset denoted: FACS-sorted CD8+CD4-CCR7+CD45RA+ naive T cells. These receptors all come from a human donor in good health. Some libraries in this study had Jurkat cell RNA spiked in.

The rearrangement uses TRBV6-5 and TRBJ1-1; D unresolved. CDR3 length: 13 residues. The V end lost 6 bases, the J end lost 1 base, and 9 bases lay between the germline ends. The V gene's germline CDR1 is MNHEY and CDR2 SVGAGI. CDR3 protein: CASRYASNTEAFF. In DNA, the CDR3 is TGTGCCAGCAGATACGCATCGAACACTGAAGCTTTCTTT.

The chain recombines TRBV25-1 with TRBJ2-3; D possibly corresponds to TRBD2 (6 bases). CDR3 size: 15 residues. The V and J ends lost 10 bases and 5 bases respectively, with 22 bases between them. Germline-derived CDR1 and CDR2 are MGHDK and SYGVNS. The chain's CDR3 is CATSAGTPAEDTQYF. CDR3 in DNA: TGTGCCACTTCGGCCGGGACTCCGGCGGAAGATACGCAGTATTTT.

The V and J genes are TRBV25-1 and TRBJ1-2; D is undetermined. The V end lost 8 bases, the J end lost 3 bases, and 13 bases lay between the germline ends. Per germline, CDR1 MGHDK and CDR2 SYGVNS. The CDR3 loop spans 13 amino acids. The CDR3 sequence is CASSLEDYYGYTF. The CDR3 DNA reads as TGTGCCAGCTCTCTCGAAGACTACTATGGCTACACCTTC.

As to this clonotype: This sequence may be a read error, since a much larger clone differs from it by one base. The CDR3 DNA reads as TGCGCCAGCAGCTTTGAGGACGGCCGGGGGTTCTACGAGCAGTACTTC. It codes for CASSFEDGRGFYEQYF. V is TRBV5-1 and J is TRBJ2-7; a weak D match, TRBD2 (6 bases). Trimming cost V 2 bases and J 3 bases, with 18 bases left between them. The CDR3 consists of 16 residues. The V gene's germline CDR1 is SGHRS and CDR2 YFSETQ.

This clonotype came up many times. J is TRBJ2-3 and V is TRBV5-5, with TRBD2 identical over 8 bases. The CDR3 has 15 amino acids. Germline values: CDR1 SGHKS, CDR2 YYEKEE (reference sequence). V dropped 3 bases and J dropped 4; count of bases not matched to a gene: 7. The CDR3 sequence: CASSSGLGPSDTQYF. The DNA of the CDR3 is TGTGCCAGCAGCTCGGGACTAGGGCCCTCAGATACGCAGTATTTT.

In this sample, this clonotype turned up a few times. The chain carries TRBV27 and TRBJ2-1; TRBD2 matches at 10 bases. CDR3 length: 20 residues. With 2 bases clipped from V and 8 bases from J, the junction kept 21 bases outside the gene matches. The germline V gene has CDR1 MNHEY and CDR2 SMNVEV (reference sequence). CDR3 sequence reads: CASSLVIGGTSVKKGDEQFF. As DNA, the CDR3 is TGTGCCAGCAGTTTAGTTATTGGTGGGACTAGCGTCAAAAAGGGGGATGAGCAGTTCTTC.

To note about this clonotype: At one of its ends the junction is not consistent with the germline gene, which may arise from a read error. The J gene is TRBJ1-1, the V gene TRBV11-3, with D possibly matching TRBD1 (5 bases). Germline V gene sequence: CDR1 SGHNT, CDR2 YENEEA. The length of the CDR3 is 16 residues. The CDR3 sequence: CASSLDSSGEATGAFF. The CDR3 DNA sequence: TGTGCCAGCAGCTTAGACTCCTCGGGGGAGGCAACTGGAGCTTTCTTT.

A note on this clonotype: A junction end diverges from the germline sequence, so it may reflect a read error. The rearrangement joins TRBV29-1 to TRBJ1-1, with D uncertain. This CDR3 has 13 residues. Germline V gives CDR1 SQVTM, CDR2 ANQGSEA. CDR3 bases: TGCAGCGCCCTGGGCAGGTTGAACACTGAAGCCTTCTTT. This gives the protein CSALGRLNTEAFF.

This clonotype was seen repeatedly, ten times or more. The chain has TRBV5-5 and TRBJ2-3, with unresolved D. CDR1 and CDR2 (germline): SGHKS, YYEKEE (reference sequence). The V end was cut by 3 bases, the J end by 4 bases, with 6 bases between. The CDR3 totals 12 residues. The CDR3 region has the DNA TGTGCCAGCAGCTCTCGAGCAGATACGCAGTATTTT. Protein: CASSSRADTQYF.

This clonotype was observed a few times. The rearrangement uses TRBV4-2 and TRBJ1-5; 9 nucleotides agree with TRBD1. The CDR3 covers 17 residues. V gave up 0 bases and J gave up 2 bases; unmatched junction bases: 5. The germline V gene encodes CDR1 LGHNA and CDR2 YNFKEQ. The DNA for the CDR3 is TGTGCCAGCAGCCAAGATCTCTGGGACAGGGGCAATCAGCCCCAGCATTTT. Protein: CASSQDLWDRGNQPQHF.

Of note for this clonotype: It may be a read error: a sequence one base away is much more abundant. The chain employs TRBV29-1 and TRBJ2-3; 10 nucleotides align to TRBD2. The length of the CDR3 is 14 residues. In germline, CDR1 is SQVTM, CDR2 ANQGSEA. The V gene end was trimmed by 7 bases and the J gene end by 2 bases; junction bases not matched to a gene: 6. The CDR3 loop reads CSDEREGLTDTQYF. CDR3 bases: TGCAGCGATGAGCGGGAGGGCCTCACAGATACGCAGTATTTT.

As for this clonotype: A much larger clone is a single base away; this may be a read error. Because the CDR3 is missing its conserved closing phenylalanine or tryptophan, this is likely a read error. The chain joins TRBV6-1 to TRBJ2-5; possible D gene TRBD1, 5 bases. The CDR3 spans 16 residues. V lost 3 bases to trimming and J lost 4 bases, with 18 bases between them. Germline CDR1 reads MNHNS; CDR2 reads SASEGT. Here the CDR3 DNA reads TGTGCCAGCAGTGAGTTGGTTTCAGGGTGGCGAGAGACCCAGTACTCC. It specifies CASSELVSGWRETQYS.

This clonotype showed up just a few times. The rearrangement links TRBV6-2 or TRBV6-3 to TRBJ2-7; D perhaps matches TRBD2 (6 bases). The CDR3 spans 15 residues. CDR1 and CDR2 (germline): MNHEY, SVGEGT. Trimming removed 2 bases at V and 7 bases at J, with 18 bases between. The CDR3: CASSYEGGTGEEQYF. CDR3 DNA sequence: TGTGCCAGCAGTTACGAGGGCGGGACGGGGGAGGAGCAGTACTTC.

As concerns this clonotype: A read error may explain this, as a much larger clone is one base away. The CDR3 does not end in the conserved phenylalanine or tryptophan, so this is likely a read error. As DNA, the CDR3 is TGTGCCAGCAGTACCTGGACAGGGGTTACTGAAGCTTTCTCT. It translates to CASSTWTGVTEAFS. This rearrangement joins TRBV6-5 to TRBJ1-1; 9 nucleotides agree with TRBD1. CDR3 length: 14 residues. CDR1 is MNHEY and CDR2 is SVGAGI in the germline V gene. V was pared by 5 bases and J by 5 bases, with 6 bases of the junction left unmatched.

As regards this clonotype: This likely comes from a read error, as the CDR3 has no conserved phenylalanine or tryptophan at its end. The chain couples TRBV20-1 to TRBJ2-2; D is unclear. V lost 6 bases, J lost 1 base, and 6 bases lay in between. This CDR3 is 12 amino acids long. Germline lookup yields CDR1 DFQATT and CDR2 SNEGSKA (reference sequence). CDR3 protein: CSAHENTGELFL. The CDR3 bases are TGCAGTGCCCATGAGAACACCGGGGAGCTGTTTTTA.

This clonotype showed up just a few times. The rearrangement joins TRBV12-3 or TRBV12-4 to TRBJ2-3, with TRBD1 identical over 12 bases. The trim removed 6 bases at V and 3 bases at J, leaving 13 bases unmatched. The CDR3 has 18 residues. The CDR3 DNA reads as TGTGCCAGCAGGCGTCCGGGACAGGGGGCTTTTTGGACAGATACGCAGTATTTT. Translated: CASRRPGQGAFWTDTQYF.

V gene TRBV19 combines with J gene TRBJ1-5; D not certain. The CDR3 spans 15 residues. In germline, CDR1 is LNHDA, CDR2 SQIVND (reference sequence). Trimming left V 1 base short and J 4 bases short, with 11 bases between. The CDR3 bases are TGTGCCAGTAGTATAGGAGACCGGTGGAATCAGCCCCAGCATTTT. It codes for CASSIGDRWNQPQHF.